Described below is a single T cell receptor beta chain sequence and its context. Its antigen is not known. Unique molecular identifiers were carried by the TCR beta cDNA libraries. TCRdb used MiXCR to reprocess the PCR reads, holding one entry per CDR3 protein. The sample includes roughly 730,000 distinct CDR3 sequences, around 27% seen only once; the top ten take around 0.56%. The data derive from a study of post-analysis software for immune sequencing data. Study background: The courses of disease that were included comprised relapsing-remitting, secondary progressive and progressive-relapsing multiple sclerosis. Study conclusions and caveats: Included in a set of roughly five TRBV segments more frequent in patients than controls were TRBV5-6, TRBV5-1 and TRBV20-1. In multiple sclerosis, normalized Chao1 diversity was significantly below that of controls.

This CDR3 is 16 amino acids long. Trimming removed 2 bases at V and 10 bases at J, with 19 bases between. Germline V gene sequence: CDR1 SGHRS, CDR2 YFSETQ. This TCR was recovered from a girl between 5 and 17 years old with multiple sclerosis. Source material: blood. This chain links TRBV5-1 with TRBJ1-6; D not resolved. DNA of the CDR3: TGCGCCAGCAGCTTCAGACCGGAAGGGTTAGGGTCACCCCTCCACTTT. It is translated as CASSFRPEGLGSPLHF.